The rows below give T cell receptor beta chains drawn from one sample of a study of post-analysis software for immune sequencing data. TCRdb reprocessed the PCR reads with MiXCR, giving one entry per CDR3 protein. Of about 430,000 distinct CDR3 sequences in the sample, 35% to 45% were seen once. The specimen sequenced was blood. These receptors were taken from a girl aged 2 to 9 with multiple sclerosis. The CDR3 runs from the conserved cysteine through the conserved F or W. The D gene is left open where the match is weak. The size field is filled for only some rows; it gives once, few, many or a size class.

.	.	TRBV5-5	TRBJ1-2	TGTGCCAGCAGCTTGGGTACAGGGACCCTCTATGGCTACACCTTC	CASSLGTGTLYGYTF
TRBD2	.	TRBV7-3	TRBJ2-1	TGTGCCAGCAGTAATAGCGGGGGCTCCTACAATGAGCAGTTCTTC	CASSNSGGSYNEQFF
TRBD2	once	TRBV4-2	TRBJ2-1	TGTGCAAGCAGCCAAGAGGTAGCGGGCATCTACAATGAGCAGTTCTTC	CASSQEVAGIYNEQFF
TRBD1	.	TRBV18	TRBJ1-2	TGTGCCAGCTCACGACAGGGGGCACACCGCGACTATGGCTACACCTTC	CASSRQGAHRDYGYTF
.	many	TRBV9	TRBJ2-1	TGTGCCAGCAGCTCTCGCAGTGAGCAGTTCTTC	CASSSRSEQFF
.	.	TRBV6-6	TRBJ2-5	TGTGCCAGCAGTTCACCAACAGATCAAGAGACCCAGTACTTC	CASSSPTDQETQYF
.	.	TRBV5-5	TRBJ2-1	TGTGCCAGCAACCTGCCCCTGGGCTCCTACAATGAGCAGTTCTTC	CASNLPLGSYNEQFF
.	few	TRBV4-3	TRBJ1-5	TGCGCCAGCAGCCAAGAGCTTGGGACCTTCAGCAATCAGCCCCAGCATTTT	CASSQELGTFSNQPQHF
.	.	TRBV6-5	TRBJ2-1	TGTGCCAGCAGTTACTATGAGGGCTATGAGCAGTTCTTC	CASSYYEGYEQFF
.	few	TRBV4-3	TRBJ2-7	TGCGCCAGCAGCCAAGATCCGGGGATCGGCGAGCAGTACTTC	CASSQDPGIGEQYF
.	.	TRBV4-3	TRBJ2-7	TGCGCCAGCAGCCAATCCGGGGAGTACGAGCAGTACTTC	CASSQSGEYEQYF
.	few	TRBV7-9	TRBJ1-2	TGTGCCAGCAGCTCGGGACCGATCGCTAACTATGGCTACACCTTC	CASSSGPIANYGYTF
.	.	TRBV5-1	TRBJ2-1	TGCGCCAGCAGCTTAAAACCAGACAGGGAGGTACCGTCGAATGAGCAGTTCTTC	CASSLKPDREVPSNEQFF
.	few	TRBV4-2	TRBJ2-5	TGTGCCAGCAGCCAAGATGCCATGACTAGTACCGAGACCCAGTACTTC	CASSQDAMTSTETQYF
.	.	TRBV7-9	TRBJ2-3	TGTGCCAGCAGCGCTGGGGGCCACCCCTTTACGCAGTATTTT	CASSAGGHPFTQYF
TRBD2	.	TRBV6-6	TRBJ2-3	TGTGCCAGCTCGACAGTTCTTACTAGCGTAGATACGCAGTATTTT	CASSTVLTSVDTQYF
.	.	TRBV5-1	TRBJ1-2	TGCGCCAGCAGCCTTGATATATACAGGGAAGGCTTCTATGGCTACACCTTC	CASSLDIYREGFYGYTF
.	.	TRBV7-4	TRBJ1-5	TGTGCCAGCAGCTTATGTTCGAGAGACAATCAGCCCCAGCATTTT	CASSLCSRDNQPQHF
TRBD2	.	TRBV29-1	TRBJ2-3	TGCAGCGTTGTAGAAGCGGGGTACACAGATACGCAGTATTTT	CSVVEAGYTDTQYF
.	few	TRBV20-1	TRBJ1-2	TGCAGTGCTTCCCCTCTTCTTGAGTCTGGCTATGGCTACACCTTC	CSASPLLESGYGYTF
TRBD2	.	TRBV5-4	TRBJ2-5	TGTGCCAGCAGCCCTCGGGGGGGCATGATCTCGTCCAATGAGCAGTACTTC	CASSPRGGMISSNEQYF
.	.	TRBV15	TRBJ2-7	TGTGCCACCTATCAGGGGCTGAGTAGAGAAGCCCAGTACTTC	CATYQGLSREAQYF
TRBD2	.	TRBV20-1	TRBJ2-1	TGCAGTGCTAGGATGACTAGCGGATACTACGAGCAGTTCTTC	CSARMTSGYYEQFF
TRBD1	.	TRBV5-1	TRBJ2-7	TGCGCCAGCAGAAGTGGGACAGGCATATACGAGCAGTACTTC	CASRSGTGIYEQYF
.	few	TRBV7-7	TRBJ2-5	TGTGCCAGCAGCCCCCACGGGTCCAGAGAGACCCAGTACTTC	CASSPHGSRETQYF
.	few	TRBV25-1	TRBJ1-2	TGTGCCAGCAGTGACAGGGTGGTCTATGGCTACACCTTC	CASSDRVVYGYTF
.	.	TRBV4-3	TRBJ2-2	TGCGCCAGCAGCCACCGTCCACGCGGACTGAACACCGGGGAGCTGTTTTTT	CASSHRPRGLNTGELFF
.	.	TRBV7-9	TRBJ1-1	TGTGCCAGCAGCTCTCCGGGACCTCGGACTGAAGCTTTCTTT	CASSSPGPRTEAFF